Following are 8 T cell receptor beta chains from one sample sequenced in a study of T cells in tumors after PD-1 blockade. Using immunoSEQ multiplex PCR, the repertoire was profiled, and TCRdb retains in-frame clones only, with some absent. In the table there are roughly 13,000 clones, about 63% of which are singletons. Sequenced material: tumor tissue, taken after anti-PD-1 treatment. The receptors come from a human donor with cutaneous squamous cell carcinoma.

The chain employs TRBV7-9 and TRBJ2-3; 8 nucleotides match TRBD2. J gave up 0 bases and V 5 bases, and 4 bases lay outside the gene matches. The CDR3 consists of 15 residues. The germline V gene encodes CDR1 SEHNR and CDR2 FQNEAQ (reference sequence). CDR3 in amino acids: CASSPRGASTDTQYF. The CDR3, as DNA: TGTGCCAGCAGCCCGCGGGGGGCTAGCACAGATACGCAGTATTTT.

This chain connects TRBV7-2 to TRBJ2-6; D is uncertain. Trimming pared 4 bases from V and 1 base from J, leaving 5 bases between. Per germline, CDR1 SGHTA and CDR2 FQGNSA. This CDR3 spans 14 amino acids. In nucleotides, the CDR3 is TGTGCCAGCAGCTCCAATTCTGGGGCCAACGTCCTGACTTTC. Protein sequence: CASSSNSGANVLTF.

V and J are TRBV5-1 and TRBJ2-7, with 10 bases matching TRBD1. Trimming cost V 5 bases and J 6 bases; bases outside gene matches: 2. Germline V lookup: CDR1 SGHRS, CDR2 YFSETQ. CDR3 length equals 12 residues. CDR3 region: CASSWDRGEQYF. CDR3 nucleotide sequence: TGCGCCAGCAGTTGGGACAGGGGCGAGCAGTACTTC. Together with reference TRBV5-1 and TRBJ2-7, the CDR3 gives the full variable domain: KAGVTQTPRYLIKTRGQQVTLSCSPISGHRSVSWYQQTPGQGLQFLFEYFSETQRNKGNFPGRFSGRQFSNSRSEMNVSTLELGDSALYLCASSWDRGEQYFGPGTRLTVT.

The count of this clone is one. The chain links TRBV6-2 or TRBV6-3 to TRBJ1-1; D unclear. The CDR3 has 13 amino acids. Germline V CDR1 and CDR2: MNHEY, SVGEGT. Trimming removed 0 bases from V and 6 bases from J, with 8 bases in between. CDR3 amino acids: CASSYSESAEAFF. The CDR3 coding sequence is TGTGCCAGCAGTTACTCGGAGTCTGCTGAAGCTTTCTTT.

This sequence joins TRBV4-2 and TRBJ2-7, with TRBD1 matching over 12 bases. CDR1 LGHNA and CDR2 YNFKEQ come from the germline V gene. V shed 1 base, J shed 5 bases, and the junction held 3 bases outside the gene matches. The CDR3 is 15 residues long. CDR3 nucleotides: TGTGCCAGCAGCCAAGCCGGGACAGGGGGCGACGAGCAGTACTTC. It encodes CASSQAGTGGDEQYF.

This clone was counted a few times. The chain is built from TRBV19 and TRBJ1-5; perhaps TRBD1 as D (5 bases). The ends were cut back, 3 bases at V and 3 bases at J, with 15 bases in the middle. Germline-derived CDR1 and CDR2 are LNHDA and SQIVND (reference sequence). There are 16 residues in the CDR3. DNA of the CDR3: TGTGCCAGTAGTATGAGGGAGGGGTGGGCCAATCAGCCCCAGCATTTT. It encodes CASSMREGWANQPQHF.

A single count supports this clone. The rearrangement links TRBV6-2 or TRBV6-3 to TRBJ1-5; TRBD1 might be the D (6 bases). Trimming removed 2 bases from V and 5 bases from J, with 7 bases in between. CDR3 length equals 13 residues. CDR1 and CDR2 from the germline V gene are MNHEY and SVGEGT. The CDR3, as DNA: TGTGCCAGCAGTTACCAGGGGTATCAGCCCCAGCATTTT. This gives the protein CASSYQGYQPQHF.

This chain links TRBV5-5 with TRBJ2-7, with 7 bases matching TRBD1. Germline V gives CDR1 SGHKS, CDR2 YYEKEE (reference sequence). V was clipped by 4 bases and J by 6 bases; unmatched bases: 10. CDR3 length equals 14 residues. CDR3 DNA sequence: TGTGCCAGCAGCGTCGGACAGGCTTCGGGCGAGCAGTACTTC. Its translation: CASSVGQASGEQYF. Full variable domain (remainder filled in from reference TRBV5-5 and TRBJ2-7): DAGVTQSPTHLIKTRGQQVTLRCSPISGHKSVSWYQQVLGQGPQFIFQYYEKEERGRGNFPDRFSARQFPNYSSELNVNALLLGDSALYLCASSVGQASGEQYFGPGTRLTVT.